These T cell receptor beta chains were read from a single sample in a study of control samples from healthy donors and cancer patients. Assay: immunoSEQ multiplex PCR; the TCRdb copy retains only in-frame clones and omits some. Of approximately 76,000 clones in the sample, 70% to 85% were seen once. Sequencing was done on a sample of PBMCs. These receptors were taken from a man between 60 and 75 years old with head and neck cancer. Each CDR3 is given with its conserved first and last residue. The order of the fields is V gene, J gene, D gene, CDR3 protein, CDR3 DNA. The D gene is left open where the match is weak.

TRBV12-3/TRBV12-4,TRBJ2-7,-,CASRPALGASYF,TGTGCCAGCAGACCCGCCCTCGGGGCCTCGTACTTC
TRBV5-4,TRBJ2-1,TRBD1,CASSSGQNSYNEQFF,TGTGCCAGCAGCTCGGGACAGAATTCCTACAATGAGCAGTTCTTC
TRBV5-1,TRBJ2-7,TRBD2,CASSIAGGSSYEQYF,TGCGCCAGCAGTATAGCGGGAGGGAGCTCCTACGAGCAGTACTTC
TRBV11-2,TRBJ2-7,-,CASRLKPGQPYEQYF,TGTGCCAGCAGGTTAAAACCGGGACAACCCTACGAGCAGTACTTC
TRBV30,TRBJ1-6,-,CAWSVPAGASPLHF,TGTGCCTGGAGTGTACCAGCTGGGGCTTCACCCCTCCACTTT
TRBV10-3,TRBJ1-1,-,CAIKKAAGNTEAFF,TGTGCCATCAAAAAGGCCGCCGGGAACACTGAAGCTTTCTTT
TRBV6-5,TRBJ2-7,TRBD1,CASNLPGQGAYEQYF,TGTGCCAGCAACCTACCGGGACAGGGGGCCTACGAGCAGTACTTC
TRBV10-3,TRBJ1-5,-,CATASEPANQPQHF,TGTGCCACCGCGTCGGAGCCCGCCAATCAGCCCCAGCATTTT
TRBV7-9,TRBJ1-2,-,CASRDSLLNYGYTF,TGTGCCAGCAGGGACAGCCTACTTAACTATGGCTACACCTTC
TRBV6-5,TRBJ2-5,-,CASSSTYQETQYF,TGTGCCAGCAGTTCAACGTACCAAGAGACCCAGTACTTC
TRBV6-5,TRBJ2-2,TRBD2,CASRTPGGATGELFF,TGTGCCAGCAGAACCCCGGGGGGGGCCACCGGGGAGCTGTTTTTT